The next 25 T cell receptor beta chains were all read from a single sample in a study of T-cell memory formation after mild COVID-19. TCRdb fed the 5' RACE reads into MiXCR, producing one record per CDR3 protein. The data contain hundreds of thousands of distinct CDR3 sequences, 20% to 25% of them singletons. Material for sequencing was PBMCs or a T cell subset sorted from them (not recorded which). The receptors derive from a man aged 18 to 29 who had mild COVID-19 (a few samples of this study predate the infection). Cell type and time point are not known.

This clonotype was observed many times. The chain is built from TRBV20-1 and TRBJ2-5; D call uncertain. Germline V gives CDR1 DFQATT, CDR2 SNEGSKA (reference sequence). The CDR3 has 12 amino acids. The germline V and J ends were trimmed by 4 bases and 3 bases, with 9 bases remaining between them. The CDR3 nucleotides are TGCAGTGCTACGTGGGTTGAAGAGACCCAGTACTTC. This sequence encodes CSATWVEETQYF.

The genes are TRBV30 and TRBJ2-7; possible D gene TRBD2, 6 bases. The V end lost 3 bases, the J end lost 2 bases, and 8 bases lay between the germline ends. The CDR3 consists of 12 residues. CDR1 and CDR2 from the germline V gene are GTSNPN and SVGIG (reference sequence). Written as DNA, the CDR3 is TGTGCCTGGAGCGGGGGACCCTACGAGCAGTACTTC. Translation gives CAWSGGPYEQYF. Full variable domain (missing parts from reference TRBV30 and TRBJ2-7): SQTIHQWPATLVQPVGSPLSLECTVEGTSNPNLYWYRQAAGRGLQLLFYSVGIGQISSEVPQNLSASRPQDRQFILSSKKLLLSDSGFYLCAWSGGPYEQYFGPGTRLTVT.

This chain connects TRBV5-5 to TRBJ2-1; 7 bases match TRBD2. J lost 7 bases, V lost 4 bases, and 11 bases had no gene match. CDR1 and CDR2 from the germline V gene are SGHKS and YYEKEE (reference sequence). The CDR3 loop spans 15 amino acids. The CDR3 DNA follows: TGTGCCAGCAGCGTACACCCGAGCGGGGTTAATGAGCAGTTCTTC. Protein product: CASSVHPSGVNEQFF.

This clonotype was counted only a few times. This rearrangement joins TRBV7-8 to TRBJ2-7; 9 nucleotides agree with TRBD1. Germline loops: CDR1 SGHVS, CDR2 FQNEAQ. The trim removed 4 bases at V and 1 base at J, leaving 8 bases unmatched. CDR3 length: 16 amino acids. The CDR3 DNA is TGTGCCAGCAGCTCCTCACGACAGGGGGATTCCTACGAGCAGTACGTC. Its protein product is CASSSSRQGDSYEQYV.

This clonotype has a handful of counts. V and J are TRBV6-1 and TRBJ1-4; D is possibly TRBD1 (5 bases). CDR3 length equals 15 residues. CDR1 is MNHNS, CDR2 SASEGT, per germline. V dropped 5 bases and J dropped 6 bases, with 16 bases sitting between them. The CDR3 here is CASSPRQLGDEKLFF. In nucleotides, the CDR3 is TGTGCCAGCAGTCCACGACAGTTGGGGGATGAAAAACTGTTTTTT.

This clonotype has more than one count but fewer than ten. This chain connects TRBV2 to TRBJ2-1; 8 nucleotides match TRBD2. Per the germline V gene, CDR1 is SNHLY and CDR2 is FYNNEI. V dropped 6 bases and J dropped 6; count of bases not matched to a gene: 7. The CDR3 length is 14 residues. The CDR3 DNA is TGTGCCAGCAGCTTCGGGGGGGCCGGCAATGAGCAGTTCTTC. As protein: CASSFGGAGNEQFF.

V gene TRBV15 combines with J gene TRBJ2-5; unclear D gene. CDR3 length equals 14 residues. CDR1 LNHNV and CDR2 YYDKDF come from the germline V gene (reference sequence). The ends were cut back, 3 bases at V and 0 bases at J, with 8 bases in the middle. The chain's CDR3 is CATSSGRDQETQYF. The CDR3 bases are TGTGCCACCAGCAGCGGACGGGACCAAGAGACCCAGTACTTC.

This clonotype was counted a few times. V gene TRBV6-2 or TRBV6-3 combines with J gene TRBJ1-1; D is perhaps TRBD1 (5 bases). Germline V lookup: CDR1 MNHEY, CDR2 SVGEGT. The length of the CDR3 is 15 residues. The V end lost 5 bases, the J end lost 11 bases, and 24 bases lay between the germline ends. In nucleotides, the CDR3 is TGTGCCAGCAGTCAGTGGGGTGGTGACAGCCGGGAGGCTTTCTTT. This gives the protein CASSQWGGDSREAFF.

This clonotype has more than one count but fewer than ten. The chain has TRBV10-3 and TRBJ1-1; a possible D gene is TRBD1 (5 bases). The germline V gene has CDR1 ENHRY and CDR2 SYGVKD. V lost 10 bases and J lost 6, with 12 bases in between. CDR3 length equals 11 residues. DNA of the CDR3: TGTGCCAGCGTGCTGGGGGCTGAAGCTTTCTTT. Translating gives CASVLGAEAFF.

This clonotype was detected ten times or more. The chain carries TRBV24-1 and TRBJ2-4; TRBD1 matches at 8 bases. Germline V CDR1 and CDR2: KGHDR, SFDVKD. With 7 bases clipped from V and 0 bases from J, the junction kept 4 bases outside the gene matches. The CDR3 totals 15 residues. The CDR3 DNA reads TGTGCCACCAGACAGGGGGAGCTAGCCAAAAACATTCAGTACTTC. Its translation is CATRQGELAKNIQYF.

This chain links TRBV7-6 with TRBJ2-1; 12 nucleotides line up with TRBD2. Losses at the gene ends were 4 bases for V and 9 bases for J; bases not matched to a gene: 7. The CDR3 is 15 residues long. Germline V lookup: CDR1 SGHVS, CDR2 FNYEAQ. The CDR3 is CASSSGTSGPGEQFF. The CDR3 DNA follows: TGTGCCAGCAGCTCCGGGACTAGCGGGCCTGGTGAGCAGTTCTTC.

DNA of the CDR3: TGTGCCAGCAGCGAGATTATGGGTTGGGGAGAGACCCAGTACTTC. It yields the protein CASSEIMGWGETQYF. J is TRBJ2-5 and V is TRBV7-3; D is ambiguous. The germline gives CDR1 SGHTA, CDR2 FQGTGA. The CDR3 totals 15 residues. The V end lost 5 bases, the J end lost 4 bases, and 17 bases lay between the germline ends.

A few counts support this clonotype. V gene TRBV6-7 combines with J gene TRBJ2-2, with 8 positions matching TRBD2. TRBV6-7 is placed among ORFs of uncertain function. Trimming at V came to 2 bases and at J to 2 bases, leaving 1 base not matched to a gene. The CDR3 sequence is 15 residues long. Written as DNA, the CDR3 is TGTGCCAGCAGTTACGCGGGGGGAAACACCGGGGAGCTGTTTTTT. It is translated as CASSYAGGNTGELFF.

This clonotype was detected a few times. The gene calls are TRBV28 and TRBJ1-3, with D possibly TRBD1 on 6 matching bases. This CDR3 is built from 14 residues. Trimming pared 2 bases from V and 7 bases from J, leaving 12 bases between. In germline, CDR1 is MDHEN, CDR2 SYDVKM. The CDR3 spells CASSLGQTPNTIYF. CDR3 DNA: TGTGCCAGCAGTTTAGGACAGACTCCCAACACCATATATTTT.

This clonotype has more than one count but fewer than ten. As DNA, the CDR3 is TGCAGTGCTAGCGTAGCGGGGGGTCCAGATACGCAGTATTTT. This encodes CSASVAGGPDTQYF. The chain carries TRBV20-1 and TRBJ2-3, with 10 bases matching TRBD2. The germline V gene encodes CDR1 DFQATT and CDR2 SNEGSKA (reference sequence). Trimming took 3 bases from V and 4 from J; bases not matched to a gene: 4. The CDR3 has 14 amino acids.

This clonotype was recorded a few times. The chain carries TRBV5-1 and TRBJ2-1; D unclear. The CDR3 length is 13 residues. Trimming pared 4 bases from V and 10 bases from J, leaving 15 bases between. CDR1 and CDR2 (germline): SGHRS, YFSETQ. CDR3 coding DNA: TGCGCCAGCAGCCCCAACTCCGCCGGGGAGCAGTTCTTC. This codes for CASSPNSAGEQFF. The full variable domain, its missing parts supplied by reference TRBV5-1 and TRBJ2-1, is KAGVTQTPRYLIKTRGQQVTLSCSPISGHRSVSWYQQTPGQGLQFLFEYFSETQRNKGNFPGRFSGRQFSNSRSEMNVSTLELGDSALYLCASSPNSAGEQFFGPGTRLTVL.

This clonotype was recorded at least ten times. The V and J genes are TRBV5-5 and TRBJ2-5, with 7 bases identical to TRBD2. Germline lookup yields CDR1 SGHKS and CDR2 YYEKEE (reference sequence). The CDR3 extends over 13 amino acids. The J segment lost 5 bases and the V segment lost 4 bases, leaving 5 bases of the junction unmatched. The CDR3 loop reads CASSAGVRETQYF. DNA for the CDR3: TGTGCCAGCAGCGCGGGAGTCAGGGAGACCCAGTACTTC.

This clonotype was observed many times. This chain connects TRBV7-9 to TRBJ2-2; D uncertain. The V end lost 2 bases, the J end lost 2 bases, and 6 bases lay between the germline ends. CDR1 is SEHNR, CDR2 FQNEAQ, per germline (reference sequence). The CDR3 spans 14 residues. The CDR3: CASSLLPNTGELFF. The DNA of the CDR3 is TGTGCCAGCAGCTTACTCCCTAACACCGGGGAGCTGTTTTTT.

There are many counts of this clonotype. The gene calls are TRBV5-1 and TRBJ2-5; 12 bases line up with TRBD2. Germline lookup yields CDR1 SGHRS and CDR2 YFSETQ. The length of the CDR3 is 15 residues. V was pared by 4 bases and J by 5 bases, with 6 bases of the junction left unmatched. The CDR3 loop reads CASSPGLAGRETQYF. The CDR3 DNA follows: TGCGCCAGCAGCCCCGGACTAGCGGGGCGGGAGACCCAGTACTTC.

The V gene is TRBV5-1, the J gene TRBJ1-1; tentative D call: TRBD1 (5 bases). Germline V gene data show CDR1 as SGHRS and CDR2 as YFSETQ. The CDR3 has 12 residues. Between the trimmed V and J ends, which lost 6 bases and 6 bases, there was a span of 12 bases. The CDR3 spells CASNAQGAEAFF. The CDR3 DNA reads as TGCGCCAGCAACGCGCAGGGCGCTGAAGCTTTCTTT.

A few counts support this clonotype. The junction departs from the called germline gene at one end, perhaps through a read error. The chain joins TRBV19 to TRBJ1-6; TRBD1 agrees at 9 bases. Germline V gene lookup returns CDR1 LNHDA and CDR2 SQIVND (reference sequence). The CDR3 loop spans 12 amino acids. DNA for the CDR3: TGCCGGGGACAGGGTTATAATTCACCCCTCCACTTT. This codes for CRGQGYNSPLHF.

V usage is TRBV2 and J usage is TRBJ2-2, with TRBD2 identical over 15 bases. With 3 bases clipped from V and 4 bases from J, the junction kept 6 bases outside the gene matches. The CDR3 is made up of 18 amino acids. Germline loops: CDR1 SNHLY, CDR2 FYNNEI. CDR3 residues: CASSDLGLAGGPTGELFF. As DNA, the CDR3 is TGTGCCAGCAGTGACCTCGGACTAGCGGGGGGGCCCACCGGGGAGCTGTTTTTT.

Only a few counts were recorded for this clonotype. The chain carries TRBV7-9 and TRBJ2-5; no clear D gene. The CDR3 loop spans 13 amino acids. CDR1 is SEHNR and CDR2 is FQNEAQ in the germline V gene (reference sequence). With 3 bases removed from V and 7 bases from J, the gap between germline ends came to 12 bases. DNA for the CDR3: TGTGCCAGCAGCTTTGGAGCCTCAGGGACCCAGTACTTC. This gives the protein CASSFGASGTQYF.

This clonotype was counted a few times. V is TRBV6-5 and J is TRBJ1-1; no clear D gene. CDR1 and CDR2 (germline): MNHEY, SVGAGI. V was trimmed by 2 bases and J by 3 bases, leaving 13 bases between them. This CDR3 has 15 amino acids. CDR3 bases: TGTGCCAGCAGTTACGGGATGGTATGGGACACTGAAGCTTTCTTT. This encodes CASSYGMVWDTEAFF.

J is TRBJ1-4 and V is TRBV29-1; 9 bases fit TRBD1. This CDR3 contains 12 residues. With 7 bases clipped from V and 7 bases from J, the junction kept 4 bases outside the gene matches. CDR1 is SQVTM and CDR2 is ANQGSEA in the germline V gene. The CDR3, as DNA: TGCAGCGGGACAGGGGCGAGTGAAAAACTGTTTTTT. Encoded protein: CSGTGASEKLFF. The full variable domain, its missing parts supplied by reference TRBV29-1 and TRBJ1-4, is SAVISQKPSRDICQRGTSLTIQCQVDSQVTMMFWYRQQPGQSLTLIATANQGSEATYESGFVIDKFPISRPNLTFSTLTVSNMSPEDSSIYLCSGTGASEKLFFGSGTQLSVL.